A selection of T cell receptor beta chains follows, all from one sample in a study of CD8+CD57+ T cells in acquired aplastic anemia. One entry per CDR3 protein results from TCRdb running MiXCR on the reads. The sample lists under 200,000 distinct CDR3 sequences, around 45% occurring once. Sequences were obtained from sorted CD4+, CD8+, or CD8+CD57+ T cells (not recorded which) from PBMCs. The receptors come from a human donor in good health. Each CDR3 is given with its conserved first and last residue. The D gene is left open where the match is weak. Expanded clones are given a class, and other clones once, few, many or no size at all.

size,J,V,D,CDR3,DNA
many,TRBJ2-5,TRBV11-2,.,CASSSWGKETQYF,TGTGCCAGCAGTTCATGGGGTAAAGAGACCCAGTACTTC
many,TRBJ1-3,TRBV12-3/TRBV12-4,.,CASRSRQEGNTIYF,TGTGCCAGCAGGTCACGACAGGAAGGAAACACCATATATTTT
.,TRBJ2-3,TRBV29-1,.,CSSVSAAGDTQYF,TGCAGCAGTGTGAGCGCTGCCGGGGATACGCAGTATTTT
many,TRBJ1-2,TRBV5-5,.,CASTQGANYGYTF,TGTGCCAGCACCCAAGGGGCGAACTATGGCTACACCTTC
.,TRBJ2-7,TRBV12-3/TRBV12-4,.,CASTTGSGEQYF,TGTGCCAGCACCACAGGGAGTGGCGAGCAGTACTTC
.,TRBJ1-6,TRBV28,.,CASSPIQGNNSPLHF,TGTGCCAGCAGTCCCATTCAGGGAAATAATTCACCCCTCCACTTT
few,TRBJ2-7,TRBV10-2,.,CAATRTGHEQYF,TGCGCCGCCACAAGAACAGGGCACGAGCAGTACTTC
.,TRBJ1-3,TRBV30,.,CAWRNGNTIYF,TGTGCCTGGAGGAACGGAAACACCATATATTTT
.,TRBJ2-2,TRBV2,.,CASSATGTLTGELFF,TGTGCCAGCAGTGCAACCGGGACACTCACCGGGGAGCTGTTTTTT
.,TRBJ1-4,TRBV5-4,TRBD1,CASSPRTGVNEKLFF,TGTGCCAGCAGTCCGCGGACAGGAGTTAATGAAAAACTGTTTTTT
many,TRBJ1-1,TRBV14,.,CASSQAGNTEAFF,TGTGCCAGCAGCCAAGCAGGGAACACTGAAGCTTTCTTT
many,TRBJ2-7,TRBV5-8,.,CASSLEGGGEQYF,TGTGCCAGCAGCTTGGAAGGTGGGGGCGAGCAGTACTTC
many,TRBJ1-2,TRBV10-3,TRBD1,CAISESTGQGGGYTF,TGTGCCATCAGTGAGTCAACGGGACAGGGGGGAGGCTACACCTTC
.,TRBJ1-3,TRBV10-3,TRBD1,CAIRGTGEMRGGNTIYF,TGTGCCATCAGGGGGACAGGCGAAATGCGAGGAGGAAACACCATATATTTT